These 5 T cell receptor beta chains originate from one sample sequenced in a study of cytomegalovirus exposure and HLA in healthy donors. The PCR employed 60 Vbeta primers together with 13 Jbeta primers. Data came from immunoSEQ multiplex PCR; TCRdb stores just in-frame clones and leaves some out. The top ten hold around 5.4% of the sample, which has over 200,000 clones, 82% seen once. The source material was PBMCs. Every receptor here comes from a woman in her thirties or forties in good health and CMV-seropositive.

The rearrangement joins TRBV7-3 to TRBJ1-1; D remains unclear. Trimming stripped 5 bases from V and 1 base from J, with 8 bases between. CDR3 length: 13 residues. Germline-derived CDR1 and CDR2 are SGHTA and FQGTGA. The CDR3 DNA reads as TGTGCCAGCAGCCAAAACAGGAACACTGAAGCTTTCTTT. Protein sequence: CASSQNRNTEAFF.

V gene TRBV5-6 combines with J gene TRBJ1-2, with 8 bases fitting TRBD1. V lost 3 bases, J lost 5 bases, and 12 bases stayed unmatched. CDR1 SGHDT and CDR2 YYEEEE come from the germline V gene. The CDR3 has 16 residues. CDR3: CASSSRVTGDNYGYTF. CDR3 nucleotides: TGTGCCAGCAGCTCCCGAGTGACAGGGGATAATTATGGCTACACCTTC.

The chain couples TRBV13 to TRBJ2-5; TRBD2 matches at 9 bases. Losses at the gene ends were 5 bases for V and 5 bases for J; bases not matched to a gene: 3. Germline V CDR1 and CDR2: PRHDT, FYEKMQ (reference sequence). This CDR3 contains 13 residues. CDR3 DNA sequence: TGTGCCAGCAGCATCGGACTAGCGGAGACCCAGTACTTC. Translating gives CASSIGLAETQYF.

The chain carries TRBV7-8 and TRBJ2-7; D ambiguous. This CDR3 spans 12 amino acids. The germline V gene has CDR1 SGHVS and CDR2 FQNEAQ. V was clipped by 5 bases and J by 0 bases, with 5 bases between them. The CDR3 here is CASSPLSYEQYF. The CDR3 nucleotides are TGTGCCAGCAGCCCCCTCTCCTACGAGCAGTACTTC.

This clone showed up just a few times. This chain joins TRBV20-1 and TRBJ1-2; maybe TRBD1 (5 bases). Germline V gene lookup returns CDR1 DFQATT and CDR2 SNEGSKA (reference sequence). V was clipped by 2 bases and J by 8 bases, with 9 bases between them. This CDR3 is 11 amino acids long. CDR3 in DNA: TGCAGTGCTAGACCAGGGATCGGCTACACCTTC. Its protein is CSARPGIGYTF.